What follows describes a single T cell receptor beta chain. Its antigen remains unidentified. This CDR3 comprises 13 residues. V lost 8 bases to trimming and J lost 4 bases, with 16 bases between them. Germline values: CDR1 SGHRS, CDR2 YFSETQ. The sample belongs to a study of cytomegalovirus exposure and HLA in healthy donors. Regarding the study as a whole: A link between a missense DCLRE1C variant and TCR beta V- and J-gene trimming emerged from a later analysis. Despite most TCR sequences being rare, some public TCRs occurred in many donors. An observed cluster of highly shared sequence variants was recorded as a likely sequencing artifact.

PCR was performed using 60 Vbeta and 13 Jbeta primers. The method was immunoSEQ multiplex PCR; TCRdb's version includes in-frame clones alone and lacks a portion of them. The sample has more than 80,000 clones, under 85% seen once. While unrecorded immune exposures were likely, the donors were nominally healthy when sampled. The chain is built from TRBV5-1 and TRBJ2-7; D is possibly TRBD2 (7 bases). The receptor was isolated from a woman between 40 and 55 years old in good health and CMV-seropositive. Source material: PBMCs. The CDR3 here is CASTGGGQYEQYF. Here the CDR3 DNA reads TGCGCCAGTACTGGGGGGGGCCAGTACGAGCAGTACTTC.